Each of the 18 T cell receptor beta chains below was sequenced from the same sample in a study of CD8 T cells in ankylosing spondylitis. TCRdb re-called the 5' RACE reads with MiXCR, one entry per CDR3 protein. The sample includes roughly 250,000 distinct CDR3 sequences, over 8.5% seen only once; the top ten take 6.8%. The sequencing sample was made of blood, either unsorted or a sorted T cell fraction (not recorded which). These TCRs come from a male donor with ankylosing spondylitis or in good health (not recorded which).

This clonotype was observed many times. The rearrangement joins TRBV12-3 or TRBV12-4 to TRBJ2-2, with D possibly TRBD1 on 5 matching bases. Trimming stripped 6 bases from V and 5 bases from J, with 10 bases between. There are 13 residues in the CDR3. CDR3 nucleotide sequence: TGTGCCAGCAGATTGCAGGGAACCGGGGAGCTGTTTTTT. Its translation: CASRLQGTGELFF.

This clonotype has at least ten counts. CDR3 in DNA: TGTGCCAGCAGCTTGGGGACACGGATCGCGAACACCGGGGAGCTGTTTTTT. Protein product: CASSLGTRIANTGELFF. The genes are TRBV7-9 and TRBJ2-2; a weak D match, TRBD1 (6 bases). Trimming took 3 bases from V and 0 from J, leaving 14 bases between them. The length of the CDR3 is 17 residues. The germline V gene has CDR1 SEHNR and CDR2 FQNEAQ (reference sequence).

Many counts were recorded for this clonotype. V and J are TRBV20-1 and TRBJ2-1; 7 nucleotides align to TRBD2. Germline V gives CDR1 DFQATT, CDR2 SNEGSKA (reference sequence). Trimming removed 2 bases from V and 1 base from J; junction bases left unmatched: 8. This CDR3 is 16 amino acids long. CDR3 protein: CSARNQRDLSYNEQFF. For the CDR3, the DNA is TGCAGTGCTAGAAATCAGCGGGATCTTTCCTACAATGAGCAGTTCTTC.

DNA for the CDR3: TGTGCCAGCAGGCCCAGGGGCTACACCTTC. Translated: CASRPRGYTF. This chain links TRBV3-1 with TRBJ1-2; the D is unclear. V dropped 6 bases and J dropped 8 bases, with 7 bases sitting between them. The CDR3 sequence is 10 residues long. Looked up from germline, CDR1 is LGHDT and CDR2 is YNNKEL (reference sequence).

On this clonotype: A much larger clone lies one base from this, so it may be a read error. V and J are TRBV6-1 and TRBJ1-1, with a tentative D call TRBD1 (5 bases). CDR1 MNHNS and CDR2 SASEGT come from the germline V gene. Trimming shortened V by 10 bases and J by 2 bases, and 14 bases separated the two germline ends. This CDR3 has 13 residues. The CDR3 DNA sequence: TGTGCCAACGGGGGACCGATCAACACTGAAGCTTTCTTT. Translated, it gives CANGGPINTEAFF.

A few counts support this clonotype. The chain combines TRBV29-1 with TRBJ1-1; TRBD1 aligns across 10 bases. CDR3 size: 15 residues. V shed 1 base, J shed 5 bases, and the junction held 7 bases outside the gene matches. Germline loops: CDR1 SQVTM, CDR2 ANQGSEA. The CDR3 DNA reads as TGCAGCGTTGAAGGGGGGACAGGGGAAGGGACTGAAGCTTTCTTT. Translated, it gives CSVEGGTGEGTEAFF.

On this clonotype: Just one base apart from a much larger clone, this may be a read error. This sequence joins TRBV18 and TRBJ1-1; 7 nucleotides match TRBD1. This CDR3 region has 14 residues. Germline values: CDR1 KGHSH, CDR2 LQKENI. This chain's CDR3 is CPSSLTGENTEAFF. The CDR3 DNA sequence: TGTCCCAGCTCTTTAACAGGGGAAAACACTGAAGCTTTCTTT.

This clonotype was observed a handful of times. The gene calls are TRBV7-9 and TRBJ2-3; possibly TRBD2 for D (5 bases). Germline assignment: CDR1 SEHNR and CDR2 FQNEAQ (reference sequence). V dropped 0 bases and J dropped 4 bases, with 11 bases sitting between them. This CDR3 contains 15 residues. Here the CDR3 reads CASSLARGLSDTQYF. The CDR3 DNA sequence: TGTGCCAGCAGCTTAGCCCGCGGACTTTCAGATACGCAGTATTTT.

This clonotype was recorded at least ten times. The rearrangement uses TRBV20-1 and TRBJ1-5, with 10 bases matching TRBD1. After removal of 5 bases from V and 5 bases from J, the junction contained 0 bases not matched to a gene. The germline V gene encodes CDR1 DFQATT and CDR2 SNEGSKA (reference sequence). The CDR3 runs to 12 residues. The CDR3 sequence: CSAGTGDQPQHF. As DNA, the CDR3 is TGCAGTGCTGGGACAGGGGATCAGCCCCAGCATTTT.

This clonotype was detected ten times or more. This chain uses TRBV20-1 with TRBJ2-1, with 9 bases that match TRBD2. There are 15 residues in the CDR3. The trim removed 6 bases at V and 4 bases at J, leaving 10 bases unmatched. Germline CDR1 DFQATT, CDR2 SNEGSKA (reference sequence). The CDR3 loop reads CSALLLAGDYNEQFF. The CDR3 DNA is TGCAGTGCCCTACTATTAGCGGGAGATTACAATGAGCAGTTCTTC.

This clonotype was detected many times. V gene TRBV4-1 combines with J gene TRBJ2-7, with D possibly being TRBD1 (6 bases). This CDR3 has 16 residues. In germline, CDR1 is MGHRA, CDR2 YSYEKL. V gave up 1 base and J gave up 5 bases, with 18 bases separating them. This CDR3 reads CASSQGPGQYFHEQYF. The CDR3 DNA sequence: TGCGCCAGCAGCCAAGGGCCCGGACAGTACTTCCACGAGCAGTACTTC.

This clonotype was seen repeatedly, ten times or more. V gene TRBV29-1 combines with J gene TRBJ1-2; no definite D call. V was pared by 6 bases and J by 8 bases, with 25 bases between. The CDR3 loop spans 15 amino acids. Germline V gene sequence: CDR1 SQVTM, CDR2 ANQGSEA. CDR3 residues: CSVVLPERAGEGYTF. For the CDR3, the DNA is TGCAGCGTGGTCCTCCCGGAGCGGGCAGGCGAGGGCTACACCTTC.

In this sample, this clonotype turned up a few times. The J gene is TRBJ2-6, the V gene TRBV30; D uncertain. V lost 1 base and J 0 bases, leaving 7 bases between the germline ends. The CDR3 is made up of 15 amino acids. The germline V gene has CDR1 GTSNPN and CDR2 SVGIG (reference sequence). The CDR3 reads CAWSGPNSGANVLTF. Written as DNA, the CDR3 is TGTGCCTGGAGTGGGCCTAACTCTGGGGCCAACGTCCTGACTTTC.

The sample holds many counts of this clonotype. The chain uses TRBV12-3 or TRBV12-4 and TRBJ2-1; no reliable D call. V lost 4 bases and J 10 bases, leaving 11 bases between the germline ends. This CDR3 comprises 12 residues. The CDR3, as DNA: TGTGCCAGCAGTTACGCCGGTAGGGAGCAGTTCTTC. It codes for CASSYAGREQFF.

At least ten counts were recorded for this clonotype. The chain uses TRBV10-3 and TRBJ2-3; perhaps TRBD1 as D (6 bases). Germline V gene data show CDR1 as ENHRY and CDR2 as SYGVKD. Deletions cut 11 bases from V and 1 base from J, with 13 bases between. The CDR3 is made up of 13 amino acids. The CDR3 bases are TGTGCCTCCGGCGAGGGGGGCACAGATACGCAGTATTTT. Translated: CASGEGGTDTQYF.

In this sample, this clonotype turned up many times. The gene calls are TRBV12-3 or TRBV12-4 and TRBJ2-2, with D perhaps assigned TRBD1 or TRBD2 (5 bases each). Trimming removed 5 bases at V and 6 bases at J, with 13 bases between. CDR3 length equals 14 residues. The CDR3 protein is CASSVWVGAGELFF. The CDR3 nucleotides read TGTGCCAGCAGTGTTTGGGTGGGGGCCGGGGAGCTGTTTTTT.

This clonotype has just a few counts. This chain joins TRBV18 and TRBJ1-3; 7 bases agree with TRBD1. Per the germline V gene, CDR1 is KGHSH and CDR2 is LQKENI. Trimming cost V 3 bases and J 0 bases; bases outside gene matches: 8. This CDR3 contains 17 residues. CDR3 bases: TGTGCCAGCTCACCGCAGGACAGGCGCCTCTCTGGAAACACCATATATTTT. It encodes CASSPQDRRLSGNTIYF.

This clonotype was seen a handful of times. The chain employs TRBV6-2 or TRBV6-3 and TRBJ1-5; D gene ambiguous. The V gene's germline CDR1 is MNHEY and CDR2 SVGEGT. This CDR3 comprises 12 residues. The V gene lost 5 bases and the J gene lost 6 bases, with 8 bases spanning the gap. The CDR3 nucleotides are TGTGCCAGCAGTCTCCGAGCTCAGCCCCAGCATTTT. This sequence encodes CASSLRAQPQHF.